Shown below are 29 T cell receptor beta chains from a single sample sequenced in a study of glioma-infiltrating T cells. Amplification of TCR alpha and beta CDR3 regions from RNA used iRepertoire nested multiplex PCR. Each CDR3 protein is one row after TCRdb ran MiXCR on the multiplex PCR reads. This sample carries 150,000 to 200,000 distinct CDR3 sequences, roughly 32% of them seen once, and the ten largest clones take 20%. Source material: glioma tissue, nonneoplastic brain tissue, or PBMCs (not recorded which). The receptors were gathered from a human donor with low-grade glioma or glioblastoma, undergoing nonglioma brain surgery, or in good health (not recorded which).

This clonotype has a count of ten or more. The V and J genes are TRBV3-1 and TRBJ2-1, with unresolved D. CDR3 length equals 15 residues. V shed 0 bases and J shed 8 bases, with 14 bases lying between them. The germline gives CDR1 LGHDT, CDR2 YNNKEL (reference sequence). As DNA, the CDR3 is TGTGCCAGCAGCCAAGATTCGGTTAGTTCCCATGAGCAGTTCTTC. It codes for CASSQDSVSSHEQFF.

With respect to this clonotype: A much larger clone differs by one base, so this may be a read error. The V and J genes are TRBV4-3 and TRBJ2-3; unclear D gene. Trimming pared 3 bases from V and 7 bases from J, leaving 8 bases between. CDR1 and CDR2 (germline): LGHNA, YSLEER. There are 12 residues in the CDR3. DNA for the CDR3: TGCGCCAGCAGCCACTACAGAAATACGCAGTATTTT. Its translation: CASSHYRNTQYF.

In its sample, this clonotype was seen many times. The CDR3 is CASSQESGSAYNEQFF. The CDR3 DNA sequence: TGCGCCAGCAGCCAAGAATCGGGTTCGGCCTACAATGAGCAGTTCTTC. The chain combines TRBV4-3 with TRBJ2-1, with D unclear. The CDR3 contains 16 residues. Germline loops: CDR1 LGHNA, CDR2 YSLEER. V was clipped by 0 bases and J by 2 bases, with 11 bases between them.

Ten or more counts support this clonotype. The CDR3 DNA is TGTGCCAGCAGCTGGACAGGGAATAATTCACCCCTCCACTTT. Translated, it gives CASSWTGNNSPLHF. V is TRBV7-3 and J is TRBJ1-6; 8 bases match TRBD1. Germline V gene sequence: CDR1 SGHTA, CDR2 FQGTGA. This CDR3 has 14 residues. Trimming cost V 4 bases and J 5 bases; bases outside gene matches: 1.

This clonotype was seen repeatedly, ten times or more. J is TRBJ2-3 and V is TRBV7-2; 8 nucleotides agree with TRBD1. The CDR3 has 15 amino acids. Germline V CDR1 and CDR2: SGHTA, FQGNSA. J lost 2 bases, V lost 3 bases, and 4 bases had no gene match. The CDR3 DNA is TGTGCCAGCAGCTTTTCAGGGGGCAACACAGATACGCAGTATTTT. It is translated as CASSFSGGNTDTQYF. The full variable domain, rest sourced from reference TRBV7-2 and TRBJ2-3, is GAGVSQSPSNKVTEKGKDVELRCDPISGHTALYWYRQSLGQGLEFLIYFQGNSAPDKSGLPSDRFSAERTGGSVSTLTIQRTQQEDSAVYLCASSFSGGNTDTQYFGPGTRLTVL.

This clonotype was seen repeatedly, ten times or more. The chain carries TRBV20-1 and TRBJ1-1; D not resolved. Trimming pared 1 base from V and 2 bases from J, leaving 8 bases between. The CDR3 spans 13 residues. CDR1 is DFQATT and CDR2 is SNEGSKA in the germline V gene (reference sequence). The DNA for the CDR3 is TGCAGTGCTAGAGGGCAGAGTAACACTGAAGCTTTCTTT. Its protein is CSARGQSNTEAFF.

This rearrangement joins TRBV7-6 to TRBJ2-1; D might be TRBD2 (6 bases). Germline values: CDR1 SGHVS, CDR2 FNYEAQ. The V gene lost 5 bases and the J gene lost 7 bases, with 21 bases spanning the gap. There are 16 residues in the CDR3. The CDR3 coding sequence is TGTGCCAGCAGCCAAGACGGAGCGGGTCGGCGGAATGAGCAGTTCTTC. Translated: CASSQDGAGRRNEQFF.

At least ten counts were recorded for this clonotype. The chain couples TRBV7-2 to TRBJ2-5, with TRBD1 matching over 8 bases. In germline, CDR1 is SGHTA, CDR2 FQGNSA. The CDR3 covers 15 residues. V lost 2 bases, J lost 5 bases, and 7 bases stayed unmatched. The DNA for the CDR3 is TGTGCCAGCAGCTTAAGTCAGGGGGCAGGGGAGACCCAGTACTTC. Translated: CASSLSQGAGETQYF. The whole variable domain, remainder taken from reference TRBV7-2 and TRBJ2-5, is GAGVSQSPSNKVTEKGKDVELRCDPISGHTALYWYRQSLGQGLEFLIYFQGNSAPDKSGLPSDRFSAERTGGSVSTLTIQRTQQEDSAVYLCASSLSQGAGETQYFGPGTRLLVL.

This clonotype was observed at least ten times. The chain's CDR3 is CASTRFRGRTLNEQFF. The CDR3 coding sequence is TGCGCCAGCACCCGCTTTCGGGGGAGAACCCTCAATGAGCAGTTCTTC. This chain joins TRBV10-2 and TRBJ2-1; possibly TRBD2 for D (6 bases). The germline V gene has CDR1 WSHSY and CDR2 SAAADI. Trimming pared 7 bases from V and 6 bases from J, leaving 22 bases between. This CDR3 is built from 16 residues.

The rearrangement links TRBV27 to TRBJ2-1, with TRBD2 identical over 9 bases. CDR1 MNHEY and CDR2 SMNVEV come from the germline V gene (reference sequence). CDR3 length: 16 amino acids. Losses at the gene ends were 5 bases for V and 6 bases for J; bases not matched to a gene: 11. CDR3 region: CASSHRTSVYFNEQFF. In DNA form, the CDR3 reads TGTGCCAGCAGTCACCGGACTAGCGTATACTTCAATGAGCAGTTCTTC.

This clonotype was counted a single time. One end of the junction fails to match germline, which may point to a read error. The V and J genes are TRBV20-1 and TRBJ1-1; D is perhaps TRBD1 (6 bases). Germline V gene lookup returns CDR1 DFQATT and CDR2 SNEGSKA (reference sequence). The CDR3 runs 14 residues. The DNA of the CDR3 is TGCAGTGCCAGCGCCTCAACAGGGAACACTAAAGCTTTCTTT. Its translation is CSASASTGNTKAFF.

Worth noting for this clonotype: Just one base apart from a much larger clone, this may be a read error. The CDR3 carries no conserved terminal phenylalanine or tryptophan, so it likely arises from a read error. The chain combines TRBV7-9 with TRBJ2-5, with no clear D. The CDR3 spans 14 residues. In germline, CDR1 is SEHNR, CDR2 FQNEAQ (reference sequence). Deletions cut 5 bases from V and 1 base from J, with 11 bases between. The CDR3, as DNA: TGTGCCAGCAGCCAACCCCCCATCCAAGAGACCCAGTACTTA. It codes for CASSQPPIQETQYL.

This clonotype was found many times. This rearrangement joins TRBV4-3 to TRBJ2-3; D possibly matches TRBD1 or TRBD2 (6 bases each). This CDR3 contains 15 residues. CDR1 and CDR2 from the germline V gene are LGHNA and YSLEER. The V and J ends lost 1 base and 2 bases respectively, with 10 bases between them. The CDR3 bases are TGCGCCAGCAGCCAAGGAGGGGGGTTCACAGATACGCAGTATTTT. This encodes CASSQGGGFTDTQYF.

This clonotype was counted many times. V and J are TRBV5-4 and TRBJ1-1; 10 nucleotides line up with TRBD1. V lost 0 bases to trimming and J lost 3 bases; unmatched junction nucleotides: 2. The CDR3 runs 15 residues. CDR1 and CDR2 (germline): SGHNT, YYREEE (reference sequence). CDR3 in amino acids: CASSLGDRGDTEAFF. For the CDR3, the DNA is TGTGCCAGCAGCTTGGGGGACAGGGGAGACACTGAAGCTTTCTTT. Looking up the rest from reference TRBV5-4 and TRBJ1-1 gives the full variable domain: ETGVTQSPTHLIKTRGQQVTLRCSSQSGHNTVSWYQQALGQGPQFIFQYYREEENGRGNFPPRFSGLQFPNYSSELNVNALELDDSALYLCASSLGDRGDTEAFFGQGTRLTVV.

The V call is TRBV20-1, the J call TRBJ2-3; no clear D gene. Germline V lookup: CDR1 DFQATT, CDR2 SNEGSKA (reference sequence). Trimming stripped 3 bases from V and 1 base from J, with 20 bases between. This CDR3 is 17 amino acids long. CDR3 sequence reads: CSARGLLVTFRTDTQYF. The CDR3 region has the DNA TGCAGTGCTAGGGGGTTACTCGTGACTTTCCGCACAGATACGCAGTATTTT.

On this clonotype itself: Being one base from a much bigger clone, this may be a read error. The V and J genes are TRBV5-6 and TRBJ2-1, with 11 bases that match TRBD2. CDR1 SGHDT and CDR2 YYEEEE come from the germline V gene. Trimming cost V 0 bases and J 6 bases; bases outside gene matches: 2. CDR3 size: 15 residues. The CDR3 spells CASSLGLAGLNEQFF. The CDR3 DNA follows: TGTGCCAGCAGCTTGGGACTAGCGGGACTCAATGAGCAGTTCTTC.

Only a few counts were recorded for this clonotype. The genes are TRBV30 and TRBJ2-7, with D hard to call. Germline CDR1 is GTSNPN and CDR2 is SVGIG (reference sequence). The CDR3 contains 13 residues. V lost 4 bases, J lost 3 bases, and 13 bases lay in between. The CDR3 here is CAWTKGFYYEQYF. The CDR3 region has the DNA TGTGCCTGGACCAAGGGATTTTACTACGAGCAGTACTTC.

There are many counts of this clonotype. Here the CDR3 reads CAWSSGTGRHF. CDR3 coding DNA: TGTGCCTGGAGTTCCGGGACAGGGAGGCATTTT. This chain links TRBV30 with TRBJ1-5; 9 bases map to TRBD1. With 2 bases clipped from V and 15 bases from J, the junction kept 5 bases outside the gene matches. There are 11 residues in the CDR3. Looked up from germline, CDR1 is GTSNPN and CDR2 is SVGIG (reference sequence).

This clonotype has at least ten counts. The CDR3, as DNA: TGTGCCAGCAGTAAAGGGACCGTTACCTACGAGCAGTACTTC. This codes for CASSKGTVTYEQYF. This sequence joins TRBV6-1 and TRBJ2-7, with D perhaps matching TRBD1 or TRBD2 (5 bases each). The germline V gene encodes CDR1 MNHNS and CDR2 SASEGT. The CDR3 totals 14 residues. V shed 5 bases and J shed 2 bases, with 13 bases lying between them.

For this clonotype: Its ends do not fully match the called genes, so a read error is possible. This chain connects TRBV11-1 to TRBJ2-1; D is tentatively TRBD1 or TRBD2 (5 bases each). This CDR3 has 14 amino acids. CDR1 SGHAT and CDR2 FQDESV come from the germline V gene (reference sequence). For the CDR3, the DNA is TGTGCCAGCACGCCGAGGGACGGGTACAATGAGCAGTCATTC. It yields the protein CASTPRDGYNEQSF.

This clonotype has at least ten counts. The genes are TRBV4-3 and TRBJ2-1; 8 bases map to TRBD1. There are 16 residues in the CDR3. J was trimmed by 9 bases and V by 0 bases; bases with no gene match: 10. The V gene's germline CDR1 is LGHNA and CDR2 YSLEER. CDR3 protein: CASSQEAQGAQAEQFF. Written as DNA, the CDR3 is TGCGCCAGCAGCCAAGAAGCCCAGGGGGCGCAGGCTGAGCAGTTCTTC.

Regarding this clonotype: The germline gene is not matched at one end of the junction; a read error may be the cause. The chain combines TRBV10-2 with TRBJ2-1, with TRBD2 matching 9 bases. CDR1 WSHSY and CDR2 SAAADI come from the germline V gene. This CDR3 contains 13 residues. CDR3 sequence reads: CASSELAGGEQLF. Written as DNA, the CDR3 is TGCGCCAGCAGTGAACTAGCGGGCGGGGAGCAGTTATTC.

The sample holds many counts of this clonotype. The chain uses TRBV10-3 and TRBJ2-1, with D perhaps TRBD2 (5 bases). V shed 8 bases and J shed 4 bases, with 12 bases lying between them. CDR3 length: 13 amino acids. Per germline, CDR1 ENHRY and CDR2 SYGVKD. The CDR3 DNA reads TGTGCCATCGCTAGCTCTTCTTACAATGAGCAGTTCTTC. Translation: CAIASSSYNEQFF.

This clonotype was recorded many times. The chain combines TRBV7-8 with TRBJ2-7; D perhaps matches TRBD1 (6 bases). The V and J ends lost 3 bases and 5 bases respectively, with 14 bases between them. CDR1 is SGHVS and CDR2 is FQNEAQ in the germline V gene. The CDR3 contains 14 residues. The DNA of the CDR3 is TGTGCCAGCAGCTTCCGCAGGGGTTGGAACGAGCAGTACTTC. Amino acids: CASSFRRGWNEQYF.

This chain uses TRBV4-1 with TRBJ2-1; D assignment may be TRBD1 or TRBD2 (9 bases each). The CDR3 consists of 18 residues. Trimming cost V 0 bases and J 15 bases, with 30 bases left between them. The germline gives CDR1 MGHRA, CDR2 YSYEKL. The CDR3 region has the DNA TGCGCCAGCAGCCAAGATTGGAACAGGGGGCGACTAGCGGTTATGGGGTTCTTC. This translates into CASSQDWNRGRLAVMGFF.

This clonotype is termed medium-sized. The chain links TRBV6-2 or TRBV6-3 to TRBJ2-1; D call uncertain. V dropped 4 bases and J dropped 9 bases, with 7 bases sitting between them. There are 11 residues in the CDR3. In germline, CDR1 is MNHEY, CDR2 SVGEGT. CDR3 nucleotides: TGTGCCAGCAGTTGGCAAATTGAGCAGTTCTTC. Protein sequence: CASSWQIEQFF.

At least ten counts were recorded for this clonotype. This chain joins TRBV28 and TRBJ1-5; the match to TRBD1 covers 8 bases. The CDR3 is made up of 17 amino acids. After removal of 5 bases from V and 3 bases from J, the junction contained 12 bases not matched to a gene. The germline V gene has CDR1 MDHEN and CDR2 SYDVKM. The CDR3 is CASSIRWTGLSNQPQHF. The DNA for the CDR3 is TGTGCCAGCAGTATACGGTGGACAGGGCTATCCAATCAGCCCCAGCATTTT.

Many counts were recorded for this clonotype. V gene TRBV7-2 combines with J gene TRBJ2-3; weak D call: TRBD2 (6 bases). The germline gives CDR1 SGHTA, CDR2 FQGNSA. Trimming took 5 bases from V and 2 from J, leaving 17 bases between them. This CDR3 has 16 amino acids. The CDR3 is CASSGYSGLLTDTQYF. The CDR3 DNA is TGTGCCAGCAGCGGGTACTCGGGACTCCTCACAGATACGCAGTATTTT.

This clonotype has a handful of counts. The chain joins TRBV19 to TRBJ2-1, with 11 bases aligning to TRBD2. V trimming: 5 bases; J trimming: 2 bases; junction bases outside the gene matches: 5. The germline CDR1 and CDR2 sequences are LNHDA and SQIVND (reference sequence). The CDR3 totals 16 residues. CDR3 loop: CASSSSSGGTYNEQFF. The CDR3 coding sequence is TGTGCCAGTAGTTCCTCTAGCGGGGGGACCTACAATGAGCAGTTCTTC. Based on the CDR3 plus reference TRBV19 and TRBJ2-1, the full variable domain is DGGITQSPKYLFRKEGQNVTLSCEQNLNHDAMYWYRQDPGQGLRLIYYSQIVNDFQKGDIAEGYSVSREKKESFPLTVTSAQKNPTAFYLCASSSSSGGTYNEQFFGPGTRLTVL.